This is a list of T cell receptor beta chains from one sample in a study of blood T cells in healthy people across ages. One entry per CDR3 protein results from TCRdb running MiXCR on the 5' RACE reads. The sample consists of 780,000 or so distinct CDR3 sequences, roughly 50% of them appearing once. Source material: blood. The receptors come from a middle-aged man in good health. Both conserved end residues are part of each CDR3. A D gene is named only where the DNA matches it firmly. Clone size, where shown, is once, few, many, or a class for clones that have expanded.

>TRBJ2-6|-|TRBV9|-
CASSVAVGANVLTF
TGTGCCAGCAGCGTAGCGGTTGGGGCCAACGTCCTGACTTTC
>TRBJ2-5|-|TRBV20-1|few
CSASVGQETQYF
TGCAGTGCTTCAGTGGGCCAAGAGACCCAGTACTTC
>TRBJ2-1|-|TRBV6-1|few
CASGGTPAYEQFF
TGTGCCAGCGGTGGGACTCCAGCCTATGAGCAGTTCTTC
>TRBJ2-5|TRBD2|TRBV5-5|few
CASSFSYSGGLQETQYF
TGTGCCAGCAGCTTTTCCTATAGCGGGGGGCTACAAGAGACCCAGTACTTC
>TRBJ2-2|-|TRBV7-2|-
CASSLGSRDTGELFF
TGTGCCAGCAGCTTAGGGAGCCGGGACACCGGGGAGCTGTTTTTT
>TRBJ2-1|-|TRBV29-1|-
CSVEDGARSVLGNEQFF
TGCAGCGTTGAAGATGGAGCTAGGAGTGTTCTGGGGAATGAGCAGTTCTTC
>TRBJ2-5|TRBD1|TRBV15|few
CATSRDPWDSQETQYF
TGTGCCACCAGCAGAGATCCCTGGGACAGCCAAGAGACCCAGTACTTC
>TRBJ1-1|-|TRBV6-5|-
CASSYSKIATGVLNTEAFF
TGTGCCAGCAGTTACTCGAAAATCGCGACAGGAGTACTGAACACTGAAGCTTTCTTT
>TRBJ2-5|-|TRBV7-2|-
CASSPGPGPGETQYF
TGTGCCAGCAGCCCAGGCCCCGGGCCCGGGGAGACCCAGTACTTC
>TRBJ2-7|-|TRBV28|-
CASRASPVHEQYF
TGTGCCAGCAGAGCCTCCCCGGTCCACGAGCAGTACTTC
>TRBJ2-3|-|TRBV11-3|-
CASSPRGNTDTQYF
TGTGCCAGCAGTCCGAGAGGCAACACAGATACGCAGTATTTT
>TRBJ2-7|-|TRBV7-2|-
CASSLVSGTSGDYEQYF
TGTGCCAGCAGCTTAGTTTCGGGGACATCGGGGGACTACGAGCAGTACTTC
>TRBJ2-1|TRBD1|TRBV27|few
CASSLAAGTGTGEQFF
TGTGCCAGCAGTTTAGCGGCCGGGACAGGAACTGGGGAGCAGTTCTTC
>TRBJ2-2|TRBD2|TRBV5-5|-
CASSVAGANTGELFF
TGTGCCAGCAGCGTCGCGGGAGCTAACACCGGGGAGCTGTTTTTT
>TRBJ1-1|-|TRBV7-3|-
CASSLVMASNTEAFF
TGTGCCAGCAGCTTAGTCATGGCCTCGAACACTGAAGCTTTCTTT
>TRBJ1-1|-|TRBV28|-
CASSKGGATEAFF
TGTGCCAGCAGCAAAGGTGGGGCCACTGAAGCTTTCTTT
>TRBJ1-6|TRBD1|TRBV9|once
CASNTTGGTPGNSPLHF
TGTGCCAGCAACACAACAGGGGGGACCCCTGGTAATTCACCCCTCCACTTT
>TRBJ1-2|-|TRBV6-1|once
CASTQDTYGYTF
TGTGCCAGCACCCAGGACACGTATGGCTACACCTTC
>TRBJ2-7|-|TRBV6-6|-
CASSRTLGVEQYF
TGTGCCAGCAGTCGGACCCTGGGGGTCGAGCAGTACTTC
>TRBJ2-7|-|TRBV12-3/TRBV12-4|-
CASRRTYEQYF
TGTGCCAGCAGGCGTACCTACGAGCAGTACTTC
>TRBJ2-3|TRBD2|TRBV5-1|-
CASSLARTSGGVTDTQYF
TGCGCCAGCAGCTTGGCGCGGACTAGCGGGGGGGTCACAGATACGCAGTATTTT
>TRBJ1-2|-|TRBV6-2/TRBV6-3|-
CASTGSAPNYGYTF
TGTGCCAGCACGGGCAGCGCGCCTAACTATGGCTACACCTTC
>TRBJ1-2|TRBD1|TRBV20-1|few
CSARFQGADGYTF
TGCAGTGCTAGGTTCCAGGGGGCCGATGGCTACACCTTC
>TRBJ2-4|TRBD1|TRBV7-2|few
CASSLEGAVAKNIQYF
TGTGCCAGCAGCTTAGAGGGGGCGGTCGCCAAAAACATTCAGTACTTC
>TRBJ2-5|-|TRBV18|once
CASSPSGSETQYF
TGTGCCAGCTCACCATCAGGGTCAGAGACCCAGTACTTC
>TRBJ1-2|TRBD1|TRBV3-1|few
CASSHRSGGSGYGYTF
TGTGCCAGCAGCCATCGCTCAGGGGGCTCAGGCTATGGCTACACCTTC
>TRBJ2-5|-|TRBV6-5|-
CASRTGGGYQETQYF
TGTGCCAGCAGGACAGGAGGGGGGTACCAAGAGACCCAGTACTTC
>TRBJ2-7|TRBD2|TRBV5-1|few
CASSLGAGIGEQYF
TGCGCCAGCAGCTTAGGAGCGGGAATCGGCGAGCAGTACTTC
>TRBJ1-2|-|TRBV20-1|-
CSATTGTSTNYGYTF
TGCAGTGCTACCACCGGGACATCCACTAACTATGGCTACACCTTC
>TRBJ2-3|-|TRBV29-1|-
CSVREGRRAGTDTQYF
TGCAGCGTTCGAGAGGGGAGGAGGGCGGGCACAGATACGCAGTATTTT
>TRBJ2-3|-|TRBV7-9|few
CASSTGRGPNRSTDTQYF
TGTGCCAGCAGCACGGGCCGGGGGCCGAACCGGAGCACAGATACGCAGTATTTT
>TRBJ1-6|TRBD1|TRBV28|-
CASSLPGGNISPLHF
TGTGCCAGCAGTTTACCAGGGGGTAATATTTCACCCCTCCACTTT
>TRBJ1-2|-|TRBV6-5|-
CASSPTGTPGNGYTF
TGTGCCAGCAGTCCCACCGGGACACCCGGCAATGGCTACACCTTC
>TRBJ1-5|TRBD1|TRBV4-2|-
CASSPDRGQPQHF
TGTGCCAGCAGCCCCGACAGGGGCCAGCCCCAGCATTTT
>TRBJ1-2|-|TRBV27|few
CASSSAQEVWYGYTF
TGTGCCAGCAGTTCAGCCCAGGAAGTGTGGTATGGCTACACCTTC
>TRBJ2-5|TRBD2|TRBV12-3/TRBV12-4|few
CASRRSGAGGETQYF
TGTGCCAGCAGACGTAGCGGGGCCGGAGGAGAGACCCAGTACTTC
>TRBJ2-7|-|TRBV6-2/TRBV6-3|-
CASSYSARFSYEQYF
TGTGCCAGCAGTTACAGCGCACGGTTTTCCTACGAGCAGTACTTC
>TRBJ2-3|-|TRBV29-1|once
CSALPAAPYTQYF
TGCAGCGCTCTACCGGCGGCACCTTATACGCAGTATTTT
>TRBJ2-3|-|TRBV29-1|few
CSVFDSPDTQYF
TGCAGCGTATTTGACAGTCCAGATACGCAGTATTTT
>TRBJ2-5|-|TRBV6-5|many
CASSYTVQERRYF
TGTGCCAGCAGTTACACCGTACAAGAACGGCGGTACTTC
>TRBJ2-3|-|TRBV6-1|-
CAGEAGVMYF
TGTGCCGGTGAGGCAGGGGTGATGTATTTT
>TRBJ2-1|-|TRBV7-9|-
CASSLKQGFEQFF
TGTGCCAGCAGCTTGAAACAGGGCTTTGAGCAGTTCTTC
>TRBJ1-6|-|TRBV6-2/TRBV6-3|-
CASSHGIRDSPLHF
TGTGCCAGCAGTCACGGGATACGGGATTCACCCCTCCACTTT
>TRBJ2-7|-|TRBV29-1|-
CSVERLQGGFGEQYF
TGCAGCGTTGAGCGCCTACAGGGTGGGTTTGGGGAGCAGTACTTC
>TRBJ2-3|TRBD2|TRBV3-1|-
CASSPLVAGGFQDTQYF
TGTGCCAGCAGCCCGCTGGTAGCGGGGGGCTTTCAAGATACGCAGTATTTT
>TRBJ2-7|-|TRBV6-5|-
CASSYGSEQYF
TGTGCCAGCAGTTATGGCTCCGAGCAGTACTTC
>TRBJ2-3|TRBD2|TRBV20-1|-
CSASSLRTSGYTDTQYF
TGCAGTGCTAGTTCCCTCCGGACTAGCGGGTACACGGATACGCAGTATTTT